The rows below give T cell receptor beta chains drawn from one sample of a study of T cell responses to AZD1222 COVID-19 vaccine. Generated by immunoSEQ multiplex PCR, the TCRdb table keeps only in-frame clones and is missing some. This table holds around 60,000 clones, about four fifths found once. The material sequenced was peripheral blood, taken 28 days after the second AZD1222 dose. These receptors were collected from an adult who received the AZD1222 COVID-19 vaccine. The CDR3 runs from the conserved cysteine through the conserved F or W. The D gene is left open where the match is weak. Size is stated for part of the rows, as once, few or many counts, or as a class when the clone is expanded.

j_gene,abundance,d_gene,v_gene,CDR3aa,CDR3nt
TRBJ2-7,-,-,TRBV5-5,CASSLVAGDYGQYF,TGTGCCAGCAGCTTGGTCGCAGGGGATTACGGGCAGTACTTC
TRBJ2-2,-,TRBD2,TRBV19,CASSASGSIGELFF,TGTGCCAGTAGTGCTAGCGGGAGTATCGGGGAGCTGTTTTTT
TRBJ2-7,-,TRBD2,TRBV6-2/TRBV6-3,CASSDGGLTYEQYF,TGTGCCAGCAGCGACGGGGGACTAACCTACGAGCAGTACTTC
TRBJ1-2,-,TRBD1,TRBV4-2,CASSQQGGYYGYTF,TGTGCCAGCAGCCAACAGGGGGGGTACTATGGCTACACCTTC
TRBJ2-5,-,TRBD2,TRBV7-2,CASSLGASGFQETQYF,TGTGCCAGCAGCTTAGGTGCTAGCGGGTTCCAAGAGACCCAGTACTTC
TRBJ2-7,-,-,TRBV27,CASSLEGGTGEQYF,TGTGCCAGCAGTTTAGAGGGCGGGACCGGCGAGCAGTACTTC
TRBJ2-7,-,-,TRBV28,CASSFLGESYEQYF,TGTGCCAGCAGTTTCCTTGGCGAATCCTACGAGCAGTACTTC
TRBJ2-4,-,-,TRBV4-3,CASSQDGDSLSTKNIQYF,TGCGCCAGCAGCCAAGATGGGGATAGCCTTTCAACCAAAAACATTCAGTACTTC
TRBJ1-5,many,-,TRBV2,CASRSDISNQPQHF,TGTGCCAGCAGGTCGGACATTAGCAATCAGCCCCAGCATTTT
TRBJ2-7,-,TRBD1,TRBV10-3,CATSAGGQGAYEQYF,TGTGCCACCTCCGCAGGCGGACAGGGGGCTTACGAGCAGTACTTC
TRBJ2-3,once,TRBD2,TRBV27,CASSFGGGFTDTQYF,TGTGCCAGCAGTTTTGGGGGAGGGTTCACAGATACGCAGTATTTT
TRBJ2-1,-,TRBD2,TRBV28,CASSRGEGLMNEQFF,TGTGCCAGCAGTCGAGGGGAGGGCCTCATGAATGAGCAGTTCTTC
TRBJ2-5,-,-,TRBV7-9,CASSTSGEDTQETQYF,-
TRBJ2-1,few,TRBD2,TRBV27,CASSLGLAGASYNEQFF,TGTGCCAGCAGTTTGGGACTAGCGGGAGCCTCCTACAATGAGCAGTTCTTC
TRBJ2-3,-,-,TRBV9,CASTQEGGRTDTQYF,TGTGCCAGCACCCAGGAGGGGGGGCGGACAGATACGCAGTATTTT
TRBJ2-6,-,-,TRBV5-4,CASSSTGANVLTF,TGTGCCAGCAGCTCAACTGGGGCCAACGTCCTGACTTTC
TRBJ2-5,-,TRBD1,TRBV7-8,CASSLVGQGAETQYF,TGTGCCAGCAGCTTAGTAGGTCAGGGGGCAGAGACCCAGTACTTC
TRBJ2-1,-,TRBD2,TRBV29-1,CSGEWTRNEQFF,TGCAGCGGAGAATGGACTAGAAATGAGCAGTTCTTC
TRBJ2-1,-,TRBD2,TRBV10-3,CATEGGTSGTHEQFF,TGTGCCACCGAAGGAGGGACTAGCGGGACCCATGAGCAGTTCTTC
TRBJ1-3,-,-,TRBV6-5,CASSYRLQGSGNTIYF,TGTGCCAGCAGTTACAGGCTACAGGGATCTGGAAACACCATATATTTT
TRBJ2-3,-,TRBD2,TRBV3-1/TRBV3-2,CASSRLAGGTDTQYF,TGTGCCAGCAGCCGTCTAGCGGGAGGCACAGATACGCAGTATTTT
TRBJ2-3,-,-,TRBV5-6,CASSLAIDTQYF,TGTGCCAGCAGCTTGGCAATAGATACGCAGTATTTT
TRBJ1-1,-,-,TRBV7-9,CASSPVVNSEAFF,TGTGCCAGCAGCCCGGTGGTGAACTCTGAAGCTTTCTTT
TRBJ2-3,once,TRBD2,TRBV19,CASSGGGTTSGRAGRSDTQYF,TGTGCCAGTTCCGGGGGGGGTACTACTAGCGGGAGGGCCGGGAGGTCAGATACGCAGTATTTT
TRBJ1-6,-,-,TRBV7-3,CASSSSGTGNSPLHF,TGTGCCAGCAGCTCATCCGGGACCGGAAATTCACCCCTCCACTTT
TRBJ1-4,-,TRBD1,TRBV6-6,CASSWNRQGTEKLFF,TGTGCCAGCAGTTGGAACAGACAGGGGACTGAAAAACTGTTTTTT
TRBJ2-7,-,-,TRBV19,CASSIHDGDSYEQYF,TGTGCCAGTAGTATCCATGACGGGGACTCCTACGAGCAGTACTTC
TRBJ2-7,few,TRBD1,TRBV9,CASSVGDSRYEQYF,TGTGCCAGCAGCGTAGGGGACAGTCGGTACGAGCAGTACTTC
TRBJ2-1,-,-,TRBV19,CASSNPGELSYEQFF,TGTGCCAGTAGTAATCCGGGAGAATTGAGCTATGAGCAGTTCTTC
TRBJ2-7,-,-,TRBV11-2,CASSLLKSSEQYF,TGTGCCAGCAGCTTATTAAAGAGCAGTGAGCAGTACTTC
TRBJ1-5,once,-,TRBV6-6,CASSLLPGDSNQPQHF,TGTGCCAGCAGTTTACTCCCGGGGGATAGCAATCAGCCCCAGCATTTT
TRBJ2-7,-,-,TRBV6-5,CASSYLPGVSTYEQYF,TGTGCCAGCAGTTATCTCCCGGGAGTCTCGACCTACGAGCAGTACTTC
TRBJ1-6,-,TRBD1,TRBV19,CASSPGQGGLPLHF,TGTGCCAGTAGTCCCGGACAGGGGGGACTACCCCTCCACTTT
TRBJ2-3,-,-,TRBV28,CASSQGPPQNPSGTDTQYF,TGTGCCAGCAGTCAGGGGCCTCCGCAAAACCCATCAGGCACAGATACGCAGTATTTT
TRBJ2-5,-,-,TRBV5-1,CASSLATVKETQYF,TGCGCCAGCAGCTTGGCCACAGTAAAAGAGACCCAGTACTTC
TRBJ1-2,-,-,TRBV6-5,CASSPQGVLYGYTF,TGTGCCAGCAGTCCACAGGGTGTTTTATATGGCTACACCTTC
TRBJ1-4,once,TRBD1,TRBV4-3,CASSQGSGQGHEKLFF,TGCGCCAGCAGCCAAGGATCGGGACAGGGACATGAAAAACTGTTTTTT
TRBJ1-1,-,-,TRBV5-4,CASSRGSRDTEAFF,TGTGCCAGCAGCCGGGGCAGTCGGGACACTGAAGCTTTCTTT
TRBJ2-1,-,TRBD2,TRBV7-6,CASSLSGTASYNEQFF,TGTGCCAGCAGCTTAAGCGGGACTGCCTCCTACAATGAGCAGTTCTTC
TRBJ2-7,-,TRBD1,TRBV18,CASSPNPGQRTDRYF,TGTGCCAGCTCACCCAATCCGGGACAGAGGACGGACAGGTACTTC
TRBJ2-1,-,TRBD1,TRBV7-9,CASSLDRASNEQFF,TGTGCCAGCAGCTTGGACAGGGCGTCCAATGAGCAGTTCTTC
TRBJ2-3,-,TRBD2,TRBV5-4,CASSGGRFGLAAPDTQYF,TGTGCCAGCAGCGGGGGGCGCTTCGGACTAGCGGCTCCAGATACGCAGTATTTT
TRBJ2-7,-,TRBD2,TRBV28,CATTPGGARFYEQYF,TGTGCCACCACACCGGGGGGGGCAAGGTTCTACGAGCAGTACTTC
TRBJ2-7,-,TRBD2,TRBV9,CASSPRLAGAEQYF,TGTGCCAGCAGCCCACGACTAGCGGGAGCCGAGCAGTACTTC
TRBJ2-2,few,TRBD2,TRBV4-2,CASSQDSGRGTGELFF,TGTGCCAGCAGCCAAGATAGCGGGAGAGGCACCGGGGAGCTGTTTTTT
TRBJ2-1,few,TRBD1,TRBV7-3,CASSLDRHEQFF,TGTGCCAGCAGCCTGGACAGGCATGAGCAGTTCTTC